Listed here are 31 T cell receptor beta chains from one sample, sequenced in a study of shared clonotypes between healthy human individuals. Clones were read by immunoSEQ multiplex PCR, and TCRdb kept only the in-frame ones, dropping some. The sample records about 2.5 million clones, 80% to 95% being singletons. The sequencing input was naive CD4+ T cells from PBMCs. Subset meaning: CD45RA+ positively selected. These receptors originate from a man between 18 and 35 years old in good health. Some clones in this sample may be carry-over from other donors' samples.

V is TRBV25-1 and J is TRBJ2-3, with 9 bases that match TRBD2. CDR3 length: 16 amino acids. With 6 bases clipped from V and 2 bases from J, the junction kept 9 bases outside the gene matches. In germline, CDR1 is MGHDK, CDR2 SYGVNS. CDR3 nucleotides: TGTGCCAGCAGCGGGACTAGCAATATGGTCACAGATACGCAGTATTTT. Protein: CASSGTSNMVTDTQYF. The variable domain in full, with the rest retrieved from reference TRBV25-1 and TRBJ2-3, is EADIYQTPRYLVIGTGKKITLECSQTMGHDKMYWYQQDPGMELHLIHYSYGVNSTEKGDLSSESTVSRIRTEHFPLTLESARPSHTSQYLCASSGTSNMVTDTQYFGPGTRLTVL.

The chain carries TRBV9 and TRBJ2-5, with a tentative D call TRBD2 (5 bases). V shed 2 bases and J shed 5 bases, with 10 bases lying between them. Germline V gene data show CDR1 as SGDLS and CDR2 as YYNGEE. The CDR3 length is 13 residues. The CDR3 DNA sequence: TGTGCCAGCAGCGTGGACTTAGAGGAGACCCAGTACTTC. Amino acid sequence: CASSVDLEETQYF.

This chain joins TRBV5-6 and TRBJ2-2, with D perhaps given as TRBD1 or TRBD2 (5 bases each). CDR3 length equals 16 residues. Trimming removed 3 bases from V and 1 base from J, with 13 bases in between. CDR1 is SGHDT, CDR2 YYEEEE, per germline. CDR3 residues: CASSSRRGRNTGELFF. Written as DNA, the CDR3 is TGTGCCAGCAGCTCGCGCCGGGGCAGGAACACCGGGGAGCTGTTTTTT.

This clone has a single count. The chain joins TRBV2 to TRBJ2-7; 9 bases are shared with TRBD2. The V gene's germline CDR1 is SNHLY and CDR2 FYNNEI. The CDR3 covers 16 residues. The V gene end was trimmed by 3 bases and the J gene end by 1 base; junction bases not matched to a gene: 7. The CDR3 spells CASSEELTSGSYEQYF. The CDR3 DNA sequence: TGTGCCAGCAGTGAGGAGTTGACTAGCGGATCCTACGAGCAGTACTTC.

V is TRBV10-3 and J is TRBJ1-1; no reliable D call. The V and J ends lost 0 bases and 1 base respectively, with 6 bases between them. The CDR3 length is 14 residues. Germline loops: CDR1 ENHRY, CDR2 SYGVKD. DNA of the CDR3: TGTGCCATCAGTGAGTCTGTACCGAACACTGAAGCTTTCTTT. This translates into CAISESVPNTEAFF.

Only a few counts were recorded for this clone. The chain uses TRBV5-1 and TRBJ1-4, with 9 nucleotides matching TRBD1. Unmatched junction bases numbered 5, after V lost 1 base and J lost 7 bases. This CDR3 has 15 residues. The germline V gene encodes CDR1 SGHRS and CDR2 YFSETQ. The CDR3 DNA reads as TGCGCCAGCAGCTTGAACACAGGGGGCAGTGAAAAACTGTTTTTT. Its translation: CASSLNTGGSEKLFF.

This clone was observed a handful of times. CDR3 sequence: CASARQANQPQHF. The DNA for the CDR3 is TGTGCCAGCGCTCGACAGGCCAATCAGCCCCAGCATTTT. This chain links TRBV27 with TRBJ1-5; D possibly corresponds to TRBD1 (6 bases). CDR3 length: 13 amino acids. V was clipped by 8 bases and J by 3 bases, with 11 bases between them. Germline V lookup: CDR1 MNHEY, CDR2 SMNVEV (reference sequence).

The chain employs TRBV27 and TRBJ2-1, with D hard to call. The CDR3 sequence is 16 residues long. The germline CDR1 and CDR2 sequences are MNHEY and SMNVEV (reference sequence). Trimming cost V 1 base and J 1 base, with 11 bases left between them. The CDR3 sequence: CASSLWAALSYNEQFF. CDR3 DNA: TGTGCCAGCAGTTTATGGGCTGCCCTATCCTACAATGAGCAGTTCTTC.

This chain joins TRBV4-2 and TRBJ2-5, with 8 bases matching TRBD2. TRBJ2-7 matches the DNA end more closely, so the J call is doubtful. CDR1 LGHNA and CDR2 YNFKEQ come from the germline V gene. There are 15 residues in the CDR3. CDR3 DNA sequence: TGTGCCAGCAGCCATTCGGGAGGGCCGCCCTACGAGCAGTACTTC. This codes for CASSHSGGPPYEQYF.

The CDR3 DNA follows: TGTGCCTGGAGTCGGTCAGGGTTTGGCTACACCTTC. Translation: CAWSRSGFGYTF. The chain recombines TRBV30 with TRBJ1-2; TRBD1 is a possible D gene (5 bases). There are 12 residues in the CDR3. In germline, CDR1 is GTSNPN, CDR2 SVGIG (reference sequence). Trimming took 2 bases from V and 7 from J, leaving 11 bases between them.

The chain is built from TRBV5-4 and TRBJ2-4; D may be TRBD1 (7 bases). Trimming shortened V by 0 bases and J by 7 bases, and 14 bases separated the two germline ends. There are 15 residues in the CDR3. Germline V gene data show CDR1 as SGHNT and CDR2 as YYREEE (reference sequence). CDR3 loop: CASSLASQGGNIQYF. CDR3 bases: TGTGCCAGCAGCTTGGCCTCTCAGGGGGGCAACATTCAGTACTTC.

This clone has only a few counts. The J gene is TRBJ1-3, the V gene TRBV11-3; D is uncertain. Germline V gene lookup returns CDR1 SGHNT and CDR2 YENEEA. Trimming left V 2 bases short and J 3 bases short, with 5 bases between. There are 13 residues in the CDR3. CDR3 DNA sequence: TGTGCCAGCAGCTTACTAGGTGGAAACACCATATATTTT. Translating gives CASSLLGGNTIYF.

V is TRBV7-3 and J is TRBJ2-3, with 7 bases lining up with TRBD2. Germline trimming cut 5 bases from V and 4 bases from J; bases unmatched to any gene: 3. Germline V lookup: CDR1 SGHTA, CDR2 FQGTGA. This CDR3 contains 13 residues. Here the CDR3 reads CASSVRGADTQYF. In DNA form, the CDR3 reads TGTGCCAGCAGCGTCCGGGGGGCAGATACGCAGTATTTT.

In DNA, the CDR3 is TGTGCCAGCACCCGCGGGACAGGTTATGAAAAACTGTTTTTT. It specifies CASTRGTGYEKLFF. The V call is TRBV28, the J call TRBJ1-4, with 8 bases matching TRBD1. Germline CDR1 is MDHEN and CDR2 is SYDVKM. V gave up 7 bases and J gave up 6 bases; unmatched junction bases: 7. CDR3 size: 14 residues.

The chain is built from TRBV6-6 and TRBJ2-7; D uncertain. The germline V gene has CDR1 MNHNY and CDR2 SVGAGI (reference sequence). This CDR3 region has 13 residues. The CDR3 region is CGPMDTLTYEQYF. In nucleotides, the CDR3 is TGTGGCCCCATGGATACCCTTACCTACGAGCAGTACTTC.

The rearrangement links TRBV6-6 to TRBJ2-7, with 11 bases that match TRBD1. V was clipped by 5 bases and J by 2 bases; unmatched bases: 5. CDR1 MNHNY and CDR2 SVGAGI come from the germline V gene (reference sequence). The length of the CDR3 is 15 residues. The CDR3 nucleotides are TGTGCCAGCAGTGCGCCGGGACAGGGGGCCTACGAGCAGTACTTC. The encoded protein is CASSAPGQGAYEQYF.

The chain recombines TRBV29-1 with TRBJ1-1, with TRBD1 matching over 9 bases. CDR1 and CDR2 from the germline V gene are SQVTM and ANQGSEA. This CDR3 spans 16 amino acids. J was trimmed by 5 bases and V by 6 bases; bases with no gene match: 16. The CDR3 is CSVGQGSSLRRTEAFF. CDR3 DNA: TGCAGCGTAGGACAGGGGTCCTCACTTCGAAGGACTGAAGCTTTCTTT.

The rearrangement uses TRBV5-1 and TRBJ1-2; D not certain. V dropped 0 bases and J dropped 0 bases, with 9 bases sitting between them. CDR3 length: 15 residues. Germline loops: CDR1 SGHRS, CDR2 YFSETQ. CDR3 loop: CASSLARGANYGYTF. The CDR3 DNA sequence: TGCGCCAGCAGCTTGGCCCGAGGAGCTAACTATGGCTACACCTTC.

The chain couples TRBV2 to TRBJ1-2; unclear D gene. In germline, CDR1 is SNHLY, CDR2 FYNNEI. This CDR3 spans 13 amino acids. Deletions cut 6 bases from V and 6 bases from J, with 14 bases between. The DNA for the CDR3 is TGTGCCAGCAGCACGGACCGGACTCATGGCTACACCTTC. Translated: CASSTDRTHGYTF.

This chain links TRBV2 with TRBJ2-2, with 9 nucleotides matching TRBD2. The junction had 5 bases not matched to a gene; V was cut back by 7 bases and J by 5 bases. The germline V gene has CDR1 SNHLY and CDR2 FYNNEI. The CDR3 is 14 amino acids. CDR3 sequence (DNA): TGTGCCAGCACACTAGCGGGCGGGACCGGGGAGCTGTTTTTT. Amino acid sequence: CASTLAGGTGELFF.

The CDR3 sequence: CASSGRGPNTEAFF. As DNA, the CDR3 is TGTGCCAGCTCAGGGCGCGGACCGAACACTGAAGCTTTCTTT. The J gene is TRBJ1-1, the V gene TRBV18; D gene unclear. Germline loops: CDR1 KGHSH, CDR2 LQKENI. Trimming cost V 5 bases and J 1 base, with 11 bases left between them. This CDR3 is 14 amino acids long.

The rearrangement uses TRBV6-1 and TRBJ2-7; TRBD1 aligns across 9 bases. CDR3 length: 15 residues. Trimming at V came to 6 bases and at J to 3 bases, leaving 9 bases not matched to a gene. Per the germline V gene, CDR1 is MNHNS and CDR2 is SASEGT. The CDR3 loop reads CASSDEQGANYEQYF. Written as DNA, the CDR3 is TGTGCCAGCAGCGATGAACAGGGGGCAAACTACGAGCAGTACTTC.

With regard to this clone: The identical CDR3 is also encoded by other nucleotide sequences in the sample. This chain uses TRBV5-1 with TRBJ2-3; D unclear. The ends were cut back, 0 bases at V and 2 bases at J, with 7 bases in the middle. The CDR3 runs to 14 residues. The germline V gene encodes CDR1 SGHRS and CDR2 YFSETQ. The CDR3 DNA is TGCGCCAGCAGCTTGGTTGGACCCACAGATACGCAGTATTTT. This gives the protein CASSLVGPTDTQYF.

Points on this clone: Other nucleotide sequences from this sample produce the same CDR3. The V and J genes are TRBV5-1 and TRBJ2-2, with unresolved D. Germline lookup yields CDR1 SGHRS and CDR2 YFSETQ. This CDR3 region has 13 residues. V lost 5 bases, J lost 0 bases, and 5 bases lay in between. In DNA, the CDR3 is TGCGCCAGCAGTGGTGCGAACACCGGGGAGCTGTTTTTT. Translation gives CASSGANTGELFF.

The chain links TRBV28 to TRBJ1-4; D is unresolved. V lost 6 bases, J lost 2 bases, and 13 bases lay in between. Germline CDR1 reads MDHEN; CDR2 reads SYDVKM. The CDR3 runs 15 residues. CDR3 in amino acids: CASSFYRVTNEKLFF. CDR3 DNA sequence: TGTGCCAGCAGCTTTTATAGGGTTACTAATGAAAAACTGTTTTTT.

The rearrangement links TRBV7-9 to TRBJ2-2, with D tentatively TRBD2 (6 bases). The CDR3 spans 14 residues. The germline V gene encodes CDR1 SEHNR and CDR2 FQNEAQ (reference sequence). The V end lost 2 bases, the J end lost 7 bases, and 11 bases lay between the germline ends. As DNA, the CDR3 is TGTGCCAGCAGCTTAATACTAGCTATCGGGGAGCTGTTTTTT. Amino acid sequence: CASSLILAIGELFF.

A single count supports this clone. The V and J genes are TRBV29-1 and TRBJ2-1; 7 positions match TRBD1. This CDR3 contains 14 residues. The ends lost 2 bases at V and 4 bases at J; junction bases unmatched: 5. The germline gives CDR1 SQVTM, CDR2 ANQGSEA. CDR3: CSVERGRQYNEQFF. Here the CDR3 DNA reads TGCAGCGTTGAAAGGGGGCGTCAATACAATGAGCAGTTCTTC.

V usage is TRBV5-1 and J usage is TRBJ2-5; 7 positions agree with TRBD1. The CDR3 has 14 residues. The V gene's germline CDR1 is SGHRS and CDR2 YFSETQ. Trimming cost V 4 bases and J 4 bases; bases outside gene matches: 7. CDR3 in amino acids: CASSRQGDLETQYF. CDR3 DNA sequence: TGCGCCAGCAGCCGACAGGGTGATCTAGAGACCCAGTACTTC.

V gene TRBV6-5 combines with J gene TRBJ2-7; 15 bases match TRBD2. This CDR3 comprises 15 residues. CDR1 and CDR2 (germline): MNHEY, SVGAGI. Trimming at V came to 4 bases and at J to 8 bases, leaving 6 bases not matched to a gene. CDR3 nucleotides: TGTGCCAGCAGTTTAAGGACTAGCGGGAGGGTGAAGCAGTACTTC. The encoded protein is CASSLRTSGRVKQYF.

As for this clone: Other DNA variants within this sample encode the same CDR3. The chain recombines TRBV9 with TRBJ2-6, with D uncertain. This CDR3 is built from 15 residues. Germline CDR1 is SGDLS and CDR2 is YYNGEE. V dropped 2 bases and J dropped 4 bases, with 10 bases sitting between them. The CDR3 is CASSVSGAGANVLTF. The CDR3 DNA follows: TGTGCCAGCAGCGTCTCCGGCGCGGGGGCCAACGTCCTGACTTTC. The variable domain in full, completed from reference TRBV9 and TRBJ2-6, reads DSGVTQTPKHLITATGQRVTLRCSPRSGDLSVYWYQQSLDQGLQFLIQYYNGEERAKGNILERFSAQQFPDLHSELNLSSLELGDSALYFCASSVSGAGANVLTFGAGSRLTVL.

V and J are TRBV29-1 and TRBJ2-1; tentatively, D is TRBD2 (5 bases). This CDR3 is 15 amino acids long. Germline CDR1 SQVTM, CDR2 ANQGSEA. Trimming removed 7 bases from V and 0 bases from J, with 16 bases in between. Written as DNA, the CDR3 is TGCAGCGCCCGGGGAAGCTGGGACTCCTACAATGAGCAGTTCTTC. Translating it yields CSARGSWDSYNEQFF.